This TCR beta chain came from a study of shared T cell receptors in the human thymus. Sequencing used immunoSEQ multiplex PCR; TCRdb keeps in-frame clones, though not all of them. This table has approximately 490,000 clones, 75% to 80% appearing once. CDR1 SGHTA and CDR2 FQGNSA come from the germline V gene. The CDR3 runs to 14 residues. Germline trimming cut 5 bases from V and 7 bases from J; bases unmatched to any gene: 10. This sample also belongs to another study, concerning human thymus T cells. From that paper: It was from resections taken during corrective heart surgery that the thymus tissue came. What appeared biased in thymic and blood repertoires was the usage of V and J genes. Highly overlapping thymic repertoires among unrelated individuals were reported in related research.

Sequencing was done on a sample of thymocytes. The rearrangement uses TRBV7-2 and TRBJ1-2; the match to TRBD1 covers 7 bases. The origin of this receptor is a boy under three years old with a congenital heart defect. The CDR3 DNA reads as TGTGCCAGCAGCCCCCCACGGACAGGTCCTGGCTACACCTTC. Protein product: CASSPPRTGPGYTF.